This TCR beta chain was recorded in a study of molecular identifiers for immune sequencing clone quantification. At the level of the study: With replicates, the RNA of around 20,000 or 99,000 naive CD8 cells was split five ways and four were sequenced.

Worth noting for this clonotype: The antigen remains undetermined. A read error may explain this, as a much larger clone is one base away.

The sorting of naive CD8 T cells used the CD8+CD4-CCR7+CD45RA+ phenotype. General study findings and limits: Highly expanded clones may be undercounted when identical TCR molecules share barcodes. Effector cells had over 99% of their molecules in clones above 20 RNA copies, while naive cells had under 1%.

From the PCR reads, TCRdb called clonotypes with MiXCR, one entry per CDR3 protein. The profile shows about 640,000 distinct CDR3 sequences, less than 20% of them singletons. The sequenced sample was naive CD8+ T cells from blood, with Jurkat cell RNA spiked in. The subset: FACS-sorted CD8+CD4-CCR7+CD45RA+ naive T cells. The TCR sequence derives from a human donor in good health. Some libraries in this study had Jurkat cell RNA spiked in.

CDR3 loop: CASSETGHYERYF. CDR3 nucleotide sequence: TGCGCCAGCAGCGAGACAGGGCACTACGAGCGGTACTTC. The rearrangement uses TRBV4-1 and TRBJ2-7; 7 positions agree with TRBD1. CDR3 size: 13 residues. Germline V gene sequence: CDR1 MGHRA, CDR2 YSYEKL.